This record concerns one T cell receptor beta chain sequence. The data originate from a study of OX40 agonist ivuxolimab in advanced cancers. From germline, CDR1 is SGHNT and CDR2 YYREEE (reference sequence). The CDR3 extends over 13 amino acids. V was pared by 4 bases and J by 8 bases, with 13 bases between. Repertoires were generated with immunoSEQ multiplex PCR, while TCRdb's copy carries only in-frame clones and drops some. Among more than 55,000 clones listed, 85% to 90% were seen once. The sample consisted of CD4+ or CD8+ T cells sorted from blood, taken in a trial of the OX40 agonist ivuxolimab. The receptor was derived from an adult with an advanced solid tumor such as melanoma, head and neck, liver or kidney cancer. This chain connects TRBV5-4 to TRBJ2-1; D is ambiguous. In DNA, the CDR3 is TGTGCCAGCAGCCCCGCGCAAGGGTATGAGCAGTTCTTC. Protein: CASSPAQGYEQFF.